The 28 T cell receptor beta chains below were found in one sample sequenced in a study of cytotoxic CD8 clonotypes in ibrutinib-treated CLL. TCRdb keeps only in-frame clones here, not all; method: immunoSEQ multiplex PCR. This repertoire shows about 6,000 clones, 65% to 80% found once; its top ten account for roughly 5.2%. Source: PBMCs, taken before ibrutinib treatment. Every receptor here comes from a human donor with chronic lymphocytic leukemia.

The J gene is TRBJ1-2, the V gene TRBV7-9; TRBD1 might be the D (5 bases). The CDR3 loop spans 14 amino acids. Germline values: CDR1 SEHNR, CDR2 FQNEAQ (reference sequence). The V end lost 0 bases, the J end lost 5 bases, and 10 bases lay between the germline ends. The CDR3 DNA reads TGTGCCAGCAGCTTAGCCACAGGTGTTTATGGCTACACCTTC. Translation gives CASSLATGVYGYTF.

In this sample, this clone turned up once. The chain recombines TRBV7-9 with TRBJ2-1; D is unclear. Germline values: CDR1 SEHNR, CDR2 FQNEAQ (reference sequence). Trimming took off 1 base at V and 6 bases at J, with 4 bases between the two ends. This CDR3 has 12 residues. The CDR3 loop reads CASSLEGNEQFF. The CDR3 region has the DNA TGTGCCAGCAGCTTAGAGGGCAATGAGCAGTTCTTC.

V and J are TRBV5-1 and TRBJ2-2, with a possible D match to TRBD2 (6 bases). V dropped 0 bases and J dropped 5 bases, with 17 bases sitting between them. The CDR3 has 17 amino acids. The germline V gene has CDR1 SGHRS and CDR2 YFSETQ. The CDR3 is CASSLDPGGIRTGELFF. CDR3 DNA sequence: TGCGCCAGCAGCTTGGATCCCGGCGGGATCCGTACCGGGGAGCTGTTTTTT.

The rearrangement links TRBV15 to TRBJ1-2; 9 bases are shared with TRBD1. The V and J ends lost 0 bases and 4 bases, in that order; junction bases with no gene match: 6. This CDR3 has 16 amino acids. Germline-derived CDR1 and CDR2 are LNHNV and YYDKDF (reference sequence). The CDR3 loop is CATSRDLGQGVYGYTF. The CDR3 DNA sequence: TGTGCCACCAGCAGAGATCTGGGACAGGGTGTCTATGGCTACACCTTC.

The V and J genes are TRBV7-2 and TRBJ2-2; 7 bases are shared with TRBD2. CDR3 length equals 15 residues. Per germline, CDR1 SGHTA and CDR2 FQGNSA. V gave up 5 bases and J gave up 0 bases; unmatched junction bases: 3. Written as DNA, the CDR3 is TGTGCCAGCAGCCCTGGACTAGCGAACACCGGGGAGCTGTTTTTT. Amino acids: CASSPGLANTGELFF. Combining the CDR3 with reference TRBV7-2 and TRBJ2-2 gives the whole variable domain GAGVSQSPSNKVTEKGKDVELRCDPISGHTALYWYRQSLGQGLEFLIYFQGNSAPDKSGLPSDRFSAERTGGSVSTLTIQRTQQEDSAVYLCASSPGLANTGELFFGEGSRLTVL.

The chain has TRBV28 and TRBJ2-1; D might be TRBD1 (7 bases). The CDR3 spans 17 residues. With 3 bases removed from V and 4 bases from J, the gap between germline ends came to 19 bases. Germline assignment: CDR1 MDHEN and CDR2 SYDVKM. The CDR3 sequence: CASSFSAGQKVYNEQFF. The CDR3 nucleotides are TGTGCCAGCAGTTTTTCTGCGGGACAGAAAGTTTACAATGAGCAGTTCTTC.

The rearrangement uses TRBV27 and TRBJ1-4; 12 bases map to TRBD1. This CDR3 spans 15 amino acids. With 3 bases clipped from V and 10 bases from J, the junction kept 6 bases outside the gene matches. The germline gives CDR1 MNHEY, CDR2 SMNVEV (reference sequence). The CDR3: CASSLSGTGGGKLFF. The CDR3 bases are TGTGCCAGCAGTTTGTCCGGGACAGGGGGCGGAAAACTGTTTTTT.

The chain has TRBV30 and TRBJ2-7, with D possibly TRBD2 on 6 matching bases. CDR3 size: 12 residues. The V and J ends lost 4 bases and 6 bases respectively, with 13 bases between them. Germline assignment: CDR1 GTSNPN and CDR2 SVGIG (reference sequence). The CDR3 loop reads CAWTHSGGEQYF. The CDR3 DNA sequence: TGTGCCTGGACACACTCCGGGGGCGAGCAGTACTTC.

In its sample, this clone was seen a few times. The J gene is TRBJ1-2, the V gene TRBV13; no firm D call. Germline V gene sequence: CDR1 PRHDT, CDR2 FYEKMQ (reference sequence). V gave up 2 bases and J gave up 4 bases, with 5 bases separating them. The CDR3 is 12 amino acids. The DNA for the CDR3 is TGTGCCAGCAGCTTAAGGATCTATGGCTACACCTTC. Amino acid sequence: CASSLRIYGYTF.

There are a few counts of this clone. This chain connects TRBV27 to TRBJ1-6; maybe TRBD1 (6 bases). Trimming removed 5 bases at V and 5 bases at J, with 13 bases between. The CDR3 totals 15 residues. Germline CDR1 MNHEY, CDR2 SMNVEV (reference sequence). The CDR3 bases are TGTGCCAGCAGTGTCACTACAGGGCATAATTCACCCCTCCACTTT. This encodes CASSVTTGHNSPLHF.

V gene TRBV6-5 combines with J gene TRBJ1-2; 10 nucleotides align to TRBD1. The V segment lost 5 bases and the J segment 4 bases; nucleotides outside the gene matches: 4. Per the germline V gene, CDR1 is MNHEY and CDR2 is SVGAGI. This CDR3 is 14 amino acids long. For the CDR3, the DNA is TGTGCCAGCAGTCCTGGACAGGGGGGCTATGGCTACACCTTC. Translation: CASSPGQGGYGYTF.

This chain connects TRBV19 to TRBJ1-5, with D uncertain. The CDR3 sequence is 15 residues long. V lost 3 bases, J lost 9 bases, and 18 bases lay in between. Germline-derived CDR1 and CDR2 are LNHDA and SQIVND (reference sequence). The chain's CDR3 is CASSIPGPSLGPQHF. CDR3 coding DNA: TGTGCCAGTAGTATTCCCGGGCCGTCCTTAGGGCCCCAGCATTTT.

In this sample, this clone turned up once. V usage is TRBV15 and J usage is TRBJ1-2, with D tentatively TRBD1 (5 bases). Germline V lookup: CDR1 LNHNV, CDR2 YYDKDF (reference sequence). The CDR3 length is 17 residues. The ends were cut back, 5 bases at V and 8 bases at J, with 27 bases in the middle. As DNA, the CDR3 is TGTGCCACCAGCTCCCGCCGGGGCAGGGAGGCATGGGGAGGCTACACCTTC. It codes for CATSSRRGREAWGGYTF.

The chain uses TRBV2 and TRBJ1-1; 9 bases agree with TRBD1. The junction had 5 bases not matched to a gene; V was cut back by 6 bases and J by 9 bases. The CDR3 totals 12 residues. CDR1 and CDR2 (germline): SNHLY, FYNNEI. CDR3 sequence (DNA): TGTGCCAGCAGAATAGGGACAGGGCAAGCTTTCTTT. It translates to CASRIGTGQAFF.

This chain links TRBV2 with TRBJ1-6; TRBD1 matches 7 bases. The V gene's germline CDR1 is SNHLY and CDR2 FYNNEI. This CDR3 has 15 amino acids. The V and J ends lost 7 bases and 4 bases, in that order; junction bases with no gene match: 7. CDR3 in amino acids: CASKADRNYNSPLHF. CDR3 DNA sequence: TGTGCCAGCAAGGCGGACAGGAATTATAATTCACCCCTCCACTTT.

This clone was seen a few times. The chain joins TRBV10-1 to TRBJ2-1; D is perhaps TRBD2 (5 bases). Trimming pared 4 bases from V and 6 bases from J, leaving 10 bases between. Germline V gene data show CDR1 as WNHNN and CDR2 as SYGVQD (reference sequence). The CDR3 loop spans 13 amino acids. The CDR3 here is CASSGGLFNEQFF. As DNA, the CDR3 is TGCGCCAGCAGTGGTGGACTCTTCAATGAGCAGTTCTTC.

V usage is TRBV6-5 and J usage is TRBJ2-7; 9 positions agree with TRBD1. This CDR3 has 13 residues. Trimming took 6 bases from V and 6 from J; bases not matched to a gene: 6. Germline V CDR1 and CDR2: MNHEY, SVGAGI. The CDR3 here is CASSLQGAGEQYF. The CDR3 DNA reads as TGTGCCAGCAGCCTACAGGGGGCGGGCGAGCAGTACTTC.

This chain links TRBV28 with TRBJ1-4, with TRBD1 matching 9 bases. This CDR3 contains 15 residues. Losses at the gene ends were 1 base for V and 8 bases for J; bases not matched to a gene: 5. Germline V gene lookup returns CDR1 MDHEN and CDR2 SYDVKM. DNA for the CDR3: TGTGCCAGCAGTTTATATTACGGGACAGGGGAAAAACTGTTTTTT. It specifies CASSLYYGTGEKLFF.

This clone occurred a few times. The chain is built from TRBV4-2 and TRBJ1-2; D is perhaps TRBD1 (6 bases). Trimming took 2 bases from V and 0 from J, leaving 10 bases between them. The V gene's germline CDR1 is LGHNA and CDR2 YNFKEQ. The CDR3 contains 15 residues. CDR3 sequence reads: CASSQPEGANYGYTF. CDR3 in DNA: TGTGCCAGCAGCCAACCGGAGGGGGCTAACTATGGCTACACCTTC.

This sequence joins TRBV29-1 and TRBJ1-1; TRBD1 might be the D (5 bases). V was pared by 2 bases and J by 3 bases, with 7 bases between. This CDR3 has 12 residues. Germline lookup yields CDR1 SQVTM and CDR2 ANQGSEA. CDR3 bases: TGCAGCGTTGAAAAGGGGTACACTGAAGCTTTCTTT. Protein sequence: CSVEKGYTEAFF.

This chain connects TRBV11-2 to TRBJ2-5, with D tentatively TRBD1 (6 bases). There are 13 residues in the CDR3. Per the germline V gene, CDR1 is SGHAT and CDR2 is FQNNGV. V was pared by 5 bases and J by 3 bases, with 10 bases between. This chain's CDR3 is CASSRDTEETQYF. The CDR3 coding sequence is TGTGCCAGCAGCAGGGACACAGAAGAGACCCAGTACTTC.

This chain joins TRBV10-3 and TRBJ1-3; D gene uncertain. Germline V gives CDR1 ENHRY, CDR2 SYGVKD. This CDR3 contains 11 residues. Trimming cost V 10 bases and J 4 bases, with 8 bases left between them. CDR3 residues: CATLWGNTIYF. The CDR3 DNA sequence: TGTGCCACCCTGTGGGGAAACACCATATATTTT.

V usage is TRBV6-1 and J usage is TRBJ2-3; TRBD2 matches at 10 bases. Germline V CDR1 and CDR2: MNHNS, SASEGT. The CDR3 loop spans 14 amino acids. Trimming took 5 bases from V and 3 from J; bases not matched to a gene: 2. The CDR3 DNA is TGTGCCAGCAGTAAGGGACTAGCGACAGATACGCAGTATTTT. Translation: CASSKGLATDTQYF.

The J gene is TRBJ1-3, the V gene TRBV12-5, with TRBD1 matching over 7 bases. Losses at the gene ends were 1 base for V and 0 bases for J; bases not matched to a gene: 6. The CDR3 runs to 17 residues. In germline, CDR1 is LGHNT, CDR2 FRNRAP. CDR3 coding DNA: TGTGCTAGTGGTTTGGCCTACAGGGGTTTCTCTGGAAACACCATATATTTT. It yields the protein CASGLAYRGFSGNTIYF.

The V call is TRBV7-2, the J call TRBJ2-1, with TRBD2 matching over 9 bases. The germline CDR1 and CDR2 sequences are SGHTA and FQGNSA. V was clipped by 2 bases and J by 8 bases; unmatched bases: 7. This CDR3 contains 15 residues. CDR3 bases: TGTGCCAGCAGCTTAAGGGCGGGAGGGCGCGATGAGCAGTTCTTC. Its protein product is CASSLRAGGRDEQFF.

This clone has a handful of counts. This rearrangement joins TRBV6-5 to TRBJ2-2, with D unresolved. Germline V gives CDR1 MNHEY, CDR2 SVGAGI. Trimming shortened V by 7 bases and J by 0 bases, and 12 bases separated the two germline ends. CDR3 length: 15 amino acids. Here the CDR3 reads CASTPYRANTGELFF. The CDR3 DNA sequence: TGTGCCAGCACCCCCTACCGGGCGAACACCGGGGAGCTGTTTTTT.

This clone was counted once. The V gene is TRBV18, the J gene TRBJ1-5, with 8 bases aligning to TRBD1. The CDR3 spans 15 residues. V was clipped by 4 bases and J by 3 bases; unmatched bases: 5. Germline CDR1 and CDR2: KGHSH and LQKENI. The CDR3 loop is CASSQGTGYNQPQHF. CDR3 DNA sequence: TGTGCCAGCTCACAAGGGACAGGATACAATCAGCCCCAGCATTTT.

The rearrangement links TRBV6-5 to TRBJ1-4; D gene uncertain. In germline, CDR1 is MNHEY, CDR2 SVGAGI. V was pared by 5 bases and J by 10 bases, with 14 bases between. The CDR3 runs 13 residues. CDR3 region: CASSKTQGGKLFF. The DNA of the CDR3 is TGTGCCAGCAGTAAGACTCAAGGAGGAAAACTGTTTTTT.